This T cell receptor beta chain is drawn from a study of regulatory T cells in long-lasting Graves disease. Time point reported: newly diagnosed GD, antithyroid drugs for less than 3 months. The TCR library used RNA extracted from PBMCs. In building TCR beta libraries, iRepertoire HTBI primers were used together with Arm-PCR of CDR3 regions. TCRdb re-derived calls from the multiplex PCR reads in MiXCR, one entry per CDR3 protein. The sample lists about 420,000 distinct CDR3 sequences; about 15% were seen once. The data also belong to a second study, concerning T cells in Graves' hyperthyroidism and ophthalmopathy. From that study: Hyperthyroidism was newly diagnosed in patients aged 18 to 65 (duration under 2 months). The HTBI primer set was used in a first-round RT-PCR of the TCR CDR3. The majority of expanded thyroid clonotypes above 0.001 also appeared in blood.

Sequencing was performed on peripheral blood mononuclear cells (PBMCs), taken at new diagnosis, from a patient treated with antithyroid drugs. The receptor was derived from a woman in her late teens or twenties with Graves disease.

The CDR3 nucleotides read TGTGCCAGCAGCCCCCCTTTGCGGGGCACCTACAATGAGCAGTTCTTC. Translated, it gives CASSPPLRGTYNEQFF. The chain joins TRBV6-1 to TRBJ2-1; D is perhaps TRBD2 (6 bases). CDR1 is MNHNS, CDR2 SASEGT, per germline. The CDR3 covers 16 residues. Trimming left V 6 bases short and J 2 bases short, with 17 bases between.